These T cell receptor beta chains were read from a single sample in a study of OX40 agonist ivuxolimab in advanced cancers. Some clones are missing from TCRdb's copy, which holds only in-frame ones; the method was immunoSEQ multiplex PCR. The sample carries tens of thousands of clones, roughly nine tenths recorded once. This material consisted of CD4+ or CD8+ T cells sorted from blood, taken in a trial of the OX40 agonist ivuxolimab. The receptors here all came from an adult with an advanced solid tumor such as melanoma, head and neck, liver or kidney cancer. Each CDR3 is given with its conserved first and last residue. A D gene is named only where the DNA matches it firmly. Part of the rows lack a size; the others show once, few, many or a class for expanded clones.

.	.	TRBV4-2	TRBJ2-1	TGTGCCAGCAGCCAAGATTACAATGAGCAGTTCTTC	CASSQDYNEQFF
.	TRBD2	TRBV5-4	TRBJ2-7	TGTGCCAGCAGCTGGGGTCGGGGGGATCACTACGAGCAGTACTTC	CASSWGRGDHYEQYF
.	.	TRBV6-1	TRBJ2-7	TGTGCCAGCAGTGGAGCCCCGGGGCCCTACGAGCAGTACTTC	CASSGAPGPYEQYF
.	.	TRBV28	TRBJ1-2	TGTGCCTGCGAGGGGGGTTACAACTATGGCTACACCTTC	CACEGGYNYGYTF
once	.	TRBV9	TRBJ1-2	TGTGCCAGCAGCGTAGCCCAAGGATCCTATGGCTACACCTTC	CASSVAQGSYGYTF
.	.	TRBV28	TRBJ2-3	TGTGCCAGCAGGCCCTCGGGCACAGATACGCAGTATTTT	CASRPSGTDTQYF
.	.	TRBV7-8	TRBJ2-7	TGTGCCAGCAGCTTAGTATGGGTTGATGGGCCAGGAACCTACGAGCAGTACTTC	CASSLVWVDGPGTYEQYF
.	.	TRBV4-1	TRBJ2-5	TGCGCCAGCAGCCAAGTTCTGGGGGAGACCCAGTACTTC	CASSQVLGETQYF
.	.	TRBV6-5	TRBJ2-5	TGTGCCAGCAGTAACCCACAGGGTGGGGAGACCCAGTACTTC	CASSNPQGGETQYF
.	.	TRBV25-1	TRBJ2-2	TGTGCCAGCAGTGACAACCTCCCAGGGACCGGGGAGCTGTTTTTT	CASSDNLPGTGELFF
.	.	TRBV7-3	TRBJ2-3	TGTGCCAGCAGCTTAGGCCCTCGGGGGTCTAGCACAGATACGCAGTATTTT	CASSLGPRGSSTDTQYF